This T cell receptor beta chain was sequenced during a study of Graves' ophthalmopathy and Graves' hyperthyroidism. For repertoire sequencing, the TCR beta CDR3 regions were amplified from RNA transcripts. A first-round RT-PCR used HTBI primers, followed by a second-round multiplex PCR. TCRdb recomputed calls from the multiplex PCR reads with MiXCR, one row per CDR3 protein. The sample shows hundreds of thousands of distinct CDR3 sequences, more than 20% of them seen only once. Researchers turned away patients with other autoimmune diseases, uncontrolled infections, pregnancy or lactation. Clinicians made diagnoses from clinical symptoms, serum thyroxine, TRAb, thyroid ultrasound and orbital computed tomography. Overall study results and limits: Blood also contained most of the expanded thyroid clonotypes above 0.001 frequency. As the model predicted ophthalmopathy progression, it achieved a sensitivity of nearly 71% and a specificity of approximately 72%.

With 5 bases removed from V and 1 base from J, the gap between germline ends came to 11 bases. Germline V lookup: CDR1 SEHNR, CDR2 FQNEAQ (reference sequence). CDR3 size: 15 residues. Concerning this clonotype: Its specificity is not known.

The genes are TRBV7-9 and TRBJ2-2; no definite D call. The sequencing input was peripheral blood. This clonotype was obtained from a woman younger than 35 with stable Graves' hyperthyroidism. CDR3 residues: CASSPHGLNTGELFF. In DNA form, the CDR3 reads TGTGCCAGCAGCCCCCATGGGCTGAACACCGGGGAGCTGTTTTTT.